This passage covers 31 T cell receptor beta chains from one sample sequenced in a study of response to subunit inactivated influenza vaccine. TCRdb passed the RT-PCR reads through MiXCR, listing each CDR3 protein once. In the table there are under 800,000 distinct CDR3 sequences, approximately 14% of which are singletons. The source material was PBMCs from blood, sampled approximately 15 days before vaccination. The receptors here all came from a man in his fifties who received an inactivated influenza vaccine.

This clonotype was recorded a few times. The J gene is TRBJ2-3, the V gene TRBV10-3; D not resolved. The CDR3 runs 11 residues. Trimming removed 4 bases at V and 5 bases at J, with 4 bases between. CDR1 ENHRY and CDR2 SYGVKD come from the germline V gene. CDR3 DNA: TGTGCCATCAGTGGTAAAGATACGCAGTATTTT. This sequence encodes CAISGKDTQYF.

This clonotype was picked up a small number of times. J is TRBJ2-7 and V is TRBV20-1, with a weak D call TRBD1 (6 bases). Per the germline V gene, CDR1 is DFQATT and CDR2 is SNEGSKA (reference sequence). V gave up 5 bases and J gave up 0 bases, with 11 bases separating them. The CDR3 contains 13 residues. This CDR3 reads CSAEGVSSYEQYF. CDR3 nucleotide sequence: TGCAGTGCTGAGGGGGTCAGCTCCTACGAGCAGTACTTC.

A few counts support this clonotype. CDR3 in amino acids: CAIPPGDRNIQYF. The CDR3 DNA follows: TGTGCCATCCCACCCGGCGACCGAAACATTCAGTACTTC. This chain uses TRBV21-1 with TRBJ2-4; the table's D call, TRBD1, has no DNA check behind it. TRBV21-1 is a known pseudogene. The CDR3 consists of 13 residues.

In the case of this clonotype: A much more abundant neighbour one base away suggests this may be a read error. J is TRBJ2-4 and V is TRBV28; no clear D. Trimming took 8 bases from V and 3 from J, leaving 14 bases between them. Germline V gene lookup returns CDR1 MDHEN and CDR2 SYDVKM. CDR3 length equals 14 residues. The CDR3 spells CASAVGLDKNIQYF. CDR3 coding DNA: TGTGCCAGCGCGGTGGGTTTGGACAAAAACATTCAGTACTTC.

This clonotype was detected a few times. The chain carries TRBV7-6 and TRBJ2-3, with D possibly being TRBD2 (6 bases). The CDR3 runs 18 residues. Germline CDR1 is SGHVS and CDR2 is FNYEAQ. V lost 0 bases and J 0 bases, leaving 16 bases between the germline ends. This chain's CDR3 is CASSLAWRAGSSTDTQYF. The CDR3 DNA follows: TGTGCCAGCAGCTTAGCTTGGAGGGCAGGGTCAAGCACAGATACGCAGTATTTT.

The CDR3 DNA sequence: TGCAGTGCTAGAGATTTTCTGGGTCAGCCCCAGCATTTT. This codes for CSARDFLGQPQHF. The chain employs TRBV20-1 and TRBJ1-5; no clear D. Germline CDR1 and CDR2: DFQATT and SNEGSKA (reference sequence). V was pared by 0 bases and J by 6 bases, with 9 bases between. The CDR3 length is 13 residues.

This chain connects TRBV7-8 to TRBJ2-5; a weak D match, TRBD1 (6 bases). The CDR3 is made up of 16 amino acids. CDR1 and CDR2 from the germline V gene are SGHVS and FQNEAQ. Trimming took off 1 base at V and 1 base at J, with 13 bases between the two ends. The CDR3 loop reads CASSLGYTGSQETQYF. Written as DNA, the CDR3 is TGTGCCAGCAGCTTAGGATATACAGGGAGCCAAGAGACCCAGTACTTC.

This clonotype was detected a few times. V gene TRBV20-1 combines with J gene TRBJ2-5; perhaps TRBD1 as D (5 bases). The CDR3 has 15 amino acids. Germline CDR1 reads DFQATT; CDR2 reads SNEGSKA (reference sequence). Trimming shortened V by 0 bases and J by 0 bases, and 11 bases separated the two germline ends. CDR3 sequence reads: CSARDGNRYQETQYF. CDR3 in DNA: TGCAGTGCTAGAGATGGGAACAGGTACCAAGAGACCCAGTACTTC.

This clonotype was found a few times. CDR3 loop: CSARGTPEAYNEQFF. CDR3 DNA: TGCAGTGCTAGAGGGACGCCCGAAGCCTACAATGAGCAGTTCTTC. The chain joins TRBV20-1 to TRBJ2-1, with D uncertain. V was trimmed by 1 base and J by 2 bases, leaving 12 bases between them. This CDR3 contains 15 residues. Germline-derived CDR1 and CDR2 are DFQATT and SNEGSKA (reference sequence).

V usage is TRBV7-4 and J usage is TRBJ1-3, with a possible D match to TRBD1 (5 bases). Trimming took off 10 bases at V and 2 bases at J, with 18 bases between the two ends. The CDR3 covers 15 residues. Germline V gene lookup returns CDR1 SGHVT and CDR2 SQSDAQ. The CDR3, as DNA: TGTGCCATCAATGGGGCGGGGAAGACTGGAAACACCATATATTTT. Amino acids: CAINGAGKTGNTIYF.

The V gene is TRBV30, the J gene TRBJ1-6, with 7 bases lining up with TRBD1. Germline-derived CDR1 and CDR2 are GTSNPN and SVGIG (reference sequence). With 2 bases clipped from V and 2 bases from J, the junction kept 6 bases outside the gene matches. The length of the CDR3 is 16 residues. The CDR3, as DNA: TGTGCCTGGAGTTCCGGGACAGAGGCCTATAATTCACCCCTCCACTTT. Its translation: CAWSSGTEAYNSPLHF.

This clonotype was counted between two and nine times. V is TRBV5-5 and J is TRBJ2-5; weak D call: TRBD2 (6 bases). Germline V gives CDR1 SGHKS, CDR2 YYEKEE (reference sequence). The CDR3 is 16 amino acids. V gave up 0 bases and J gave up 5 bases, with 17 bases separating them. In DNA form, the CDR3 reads TGTGCCAGCAGCTTGGGGCGGGGTAGGGGTTCGGAGACCCAGTACTTC. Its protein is CASSLGRGRGSETQYF. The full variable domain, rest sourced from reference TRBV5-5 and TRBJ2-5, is DAGVTQSPTHLIKTRGQQVTLRCSPISGHKSVSWYQQVLGQGPQFIFQYYEKEERGRGNFPDRFSARQFPNYSSELNVNALLLGDSALYLCASSLGRGRGSETQYFGPGTRLLVL.

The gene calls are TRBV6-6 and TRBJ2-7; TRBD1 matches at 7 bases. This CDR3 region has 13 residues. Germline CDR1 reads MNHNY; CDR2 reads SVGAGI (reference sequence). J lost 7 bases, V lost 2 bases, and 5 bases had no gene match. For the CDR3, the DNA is TGTGCCAGCAGTTACGCAGGGGGATATGAGCAGTACTTC. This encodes CASSYAGGYEQYF.

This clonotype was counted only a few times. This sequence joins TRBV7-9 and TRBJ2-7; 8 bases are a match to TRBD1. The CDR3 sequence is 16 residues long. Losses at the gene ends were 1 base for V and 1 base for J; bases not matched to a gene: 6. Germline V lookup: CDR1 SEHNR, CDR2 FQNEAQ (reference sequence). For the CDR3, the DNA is TGTGCCAGCAGCTTAGTCCCAGGACAGGGATCCTACGAGCAGTACTTC. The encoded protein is CASSLVPGQGSYEQYF. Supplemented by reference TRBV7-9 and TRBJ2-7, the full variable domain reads DTGVSQNPRHKITKRGQNVTFRCDPISEHNRLYWYRQTLGQGPEFLTYFQNEAQLEKSRLLSDRFSAERPKGSFSTLEIQRTEQGDSAMYLCASSLVPGQGSYEQYFGPGTRLTVT.

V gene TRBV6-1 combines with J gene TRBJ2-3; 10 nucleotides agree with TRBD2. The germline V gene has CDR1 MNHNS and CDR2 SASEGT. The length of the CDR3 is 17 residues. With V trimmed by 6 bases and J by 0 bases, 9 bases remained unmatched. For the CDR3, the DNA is TGTGCCAGCAGCCTAGCGGGAGATAAAATTAGCACAGATACGCAGTATTTT. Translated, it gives CASSLAGDKISTDTQYF.

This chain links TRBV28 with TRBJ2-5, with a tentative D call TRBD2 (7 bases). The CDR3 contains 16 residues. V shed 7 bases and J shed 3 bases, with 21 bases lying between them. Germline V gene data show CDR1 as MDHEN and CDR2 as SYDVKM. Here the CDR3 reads CASTLEGGGGKETQYF. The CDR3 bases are TGTGCCAGCACCTTGGAGGGGGGCGGGGGAAAAGAGACCCAGTACTTC. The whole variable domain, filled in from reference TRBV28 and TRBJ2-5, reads DVKVTQSSRYLVKRTGEKVFLECVQDMDHENMFWYRQDPGLGLRLIYFSYDVKMKEKGDIPEGYSVSREKKERFSLILESASTNQTSMYLCASTLEGGGGKETQYFGPGTRLLVL.

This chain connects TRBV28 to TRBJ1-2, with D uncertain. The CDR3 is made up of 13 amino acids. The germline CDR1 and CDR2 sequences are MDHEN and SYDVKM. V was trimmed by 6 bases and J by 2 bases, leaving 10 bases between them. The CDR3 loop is CASRRGGNYGYTF. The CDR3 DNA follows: TGTGCCAGCAGACGAGGAGGGAACTATGGCTACACCTTC.

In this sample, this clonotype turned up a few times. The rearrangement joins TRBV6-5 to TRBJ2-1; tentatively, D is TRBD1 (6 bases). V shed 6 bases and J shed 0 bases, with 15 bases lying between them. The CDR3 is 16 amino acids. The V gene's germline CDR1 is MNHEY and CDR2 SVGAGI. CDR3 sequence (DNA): TGTGCCAGCAGCTACGGACAGAGATCCTCCTACAATGAGCAGTTCTTC. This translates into CASSYGQRSSYNEQFF.

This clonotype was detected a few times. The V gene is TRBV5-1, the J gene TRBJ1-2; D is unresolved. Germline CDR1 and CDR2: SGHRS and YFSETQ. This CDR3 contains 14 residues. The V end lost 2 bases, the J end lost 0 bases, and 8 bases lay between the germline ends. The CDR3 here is CASSFSGPNYGYTF. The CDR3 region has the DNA TGCGCCAGCAGCTTCTCTGGGCCTAACTATGGCTACACCTTC.

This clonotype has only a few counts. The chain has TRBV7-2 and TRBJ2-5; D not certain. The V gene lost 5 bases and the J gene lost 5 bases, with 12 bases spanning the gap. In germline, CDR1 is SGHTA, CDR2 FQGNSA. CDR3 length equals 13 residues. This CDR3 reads CASSGRSAETQYF. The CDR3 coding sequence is TGTGCCAGCAGCGGGCGATCAGCCGAGACCCAGTACTTC.

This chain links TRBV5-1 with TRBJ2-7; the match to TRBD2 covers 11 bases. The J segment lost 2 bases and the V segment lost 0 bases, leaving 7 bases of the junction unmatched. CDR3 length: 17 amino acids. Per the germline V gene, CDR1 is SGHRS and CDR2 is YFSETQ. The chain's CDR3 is CASSLALAGGPPYEQYF. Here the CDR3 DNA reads TGCGCCAGCAGCTTGGCGCTAGCGGGGGGCCCTCCCTACGAGCAGTACTTC. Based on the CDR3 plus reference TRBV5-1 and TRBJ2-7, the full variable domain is KAGVTQTPRYLIKTRGQQVTLSCSPISGHRSVSWYQQTPGQGLQFLFEYFSETQRNKGNFPGRFSGRQFSNSRSEMNVSTLELGDSALYLCASSLALAGGPPYEQYFGPGTRLTVT.

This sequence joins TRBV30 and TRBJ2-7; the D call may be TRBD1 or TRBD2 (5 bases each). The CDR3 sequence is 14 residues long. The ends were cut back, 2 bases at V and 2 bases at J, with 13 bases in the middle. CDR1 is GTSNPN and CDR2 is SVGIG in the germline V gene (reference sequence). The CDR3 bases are TGTGCCTGGAGTACGGGGCCTGGACCCTACGAGCAGTACTTC. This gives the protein CAWSTGPGPYEQYF.

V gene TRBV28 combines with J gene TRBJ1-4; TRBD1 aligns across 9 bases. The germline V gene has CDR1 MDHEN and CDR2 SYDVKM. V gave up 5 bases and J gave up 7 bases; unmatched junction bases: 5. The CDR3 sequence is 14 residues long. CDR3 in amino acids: CASSGQGRAEKLFF. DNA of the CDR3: TGTGCCAGCAGTGGACAGGGGAGGGCTGAAAAACTGTTTTTT.

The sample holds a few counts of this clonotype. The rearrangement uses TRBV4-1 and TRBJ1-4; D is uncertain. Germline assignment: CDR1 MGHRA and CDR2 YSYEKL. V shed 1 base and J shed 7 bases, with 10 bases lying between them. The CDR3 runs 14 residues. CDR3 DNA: TGCGCCAGCAGCCAAGTTCGTGGGGTTGAAAAACTGTTTTTT. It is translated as CASSQVRGVEKLFF.

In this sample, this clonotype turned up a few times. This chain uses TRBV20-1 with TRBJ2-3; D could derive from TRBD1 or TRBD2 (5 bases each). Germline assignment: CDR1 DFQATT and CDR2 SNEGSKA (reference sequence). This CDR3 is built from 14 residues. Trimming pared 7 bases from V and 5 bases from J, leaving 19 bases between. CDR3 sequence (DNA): TGCAGTGTTTCCGGGACGGAAATTGTAGATACGCAGTATTTT. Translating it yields CSVSGTEIVDTQYF.

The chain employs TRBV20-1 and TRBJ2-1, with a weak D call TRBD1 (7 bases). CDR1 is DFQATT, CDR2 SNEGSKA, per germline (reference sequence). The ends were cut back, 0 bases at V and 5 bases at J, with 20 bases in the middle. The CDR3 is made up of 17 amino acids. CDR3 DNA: TGCAGTGCTAGAGATCGGAGGGACAGTAGGCCACACAATGAGCAGTTCTTC. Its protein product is CSARDRRDSRPHNEQFF.

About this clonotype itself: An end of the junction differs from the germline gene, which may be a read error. In DNA form, the CDR3 reads TGTGCCTGCTCACAAGGACAAGACTCCTTTCGCACAGATACGCAGTATTTT. It specifies CACSQGQDSFRTDTQYF. The J gene is TRBJ2-3, the V gene TRBV18; a possible D gene is TRBD1 (5 bases). The CDR3 length is 17 residues. CDR1 KGHSH and CDR2 LQKENI come from the germline V gene.

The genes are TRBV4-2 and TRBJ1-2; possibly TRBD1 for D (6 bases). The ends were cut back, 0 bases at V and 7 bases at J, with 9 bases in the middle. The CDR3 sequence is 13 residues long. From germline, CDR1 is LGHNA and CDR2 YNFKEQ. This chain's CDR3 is CASSQETRGGYTF. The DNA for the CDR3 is TGTGCCAGCAGCCAAGAAACCAGGGGTGGCTACACCTTC.

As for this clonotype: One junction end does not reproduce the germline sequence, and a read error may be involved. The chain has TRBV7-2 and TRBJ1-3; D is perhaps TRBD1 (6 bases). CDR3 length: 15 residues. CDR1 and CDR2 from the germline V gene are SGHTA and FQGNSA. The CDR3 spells CVSSVQQGNGNTIYF. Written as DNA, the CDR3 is TGTGTCAGCAGCGTACAACAGGGAAATGGAAACACCATATATTTT. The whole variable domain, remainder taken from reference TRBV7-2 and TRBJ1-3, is GAGVSQSPSNKVTEKGKDVELRCDPISGHTALYWYRQSLGQGLEFLIYFQGNSAPDKSGLPSDRFSAERTGGSVSTLTIQRTQQEDSAVYLCVSSVQQGNGNTIYFGEGSWLTVV.

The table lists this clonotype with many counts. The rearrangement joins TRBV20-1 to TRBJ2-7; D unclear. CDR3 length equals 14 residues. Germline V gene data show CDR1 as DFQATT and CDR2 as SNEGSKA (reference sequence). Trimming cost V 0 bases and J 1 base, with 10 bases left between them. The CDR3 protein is CSARDSRSSYEQYF. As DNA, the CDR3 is TGCAGTGCTAGAGATTCCAGGAGTTCCTACGAGCAGTACTTC.

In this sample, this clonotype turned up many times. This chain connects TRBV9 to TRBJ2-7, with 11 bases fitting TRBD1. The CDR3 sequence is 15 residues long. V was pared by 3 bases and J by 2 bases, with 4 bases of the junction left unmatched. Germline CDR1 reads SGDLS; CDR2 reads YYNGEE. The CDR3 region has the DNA TGTGCCAGCAGCGGGCCGGGACAGGGGGCCTACGAGCAGTACTTC. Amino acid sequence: CASSGPGQGAYEQYF.